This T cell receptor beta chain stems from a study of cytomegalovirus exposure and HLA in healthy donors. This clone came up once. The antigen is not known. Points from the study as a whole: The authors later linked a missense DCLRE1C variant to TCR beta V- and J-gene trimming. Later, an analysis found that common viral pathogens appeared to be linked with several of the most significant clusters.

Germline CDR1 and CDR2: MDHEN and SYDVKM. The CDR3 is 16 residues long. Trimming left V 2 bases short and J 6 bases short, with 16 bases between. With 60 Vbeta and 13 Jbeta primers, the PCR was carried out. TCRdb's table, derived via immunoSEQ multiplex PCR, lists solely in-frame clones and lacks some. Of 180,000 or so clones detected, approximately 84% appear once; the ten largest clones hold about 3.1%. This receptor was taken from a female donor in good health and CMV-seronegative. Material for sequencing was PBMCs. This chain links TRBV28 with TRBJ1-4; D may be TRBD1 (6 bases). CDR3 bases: TGTGCCAGCAGTTTACGATTGGGCCCAGGGGATGAAAAACTGTTTTTT. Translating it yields CASSLRLGPGDEKLFF.